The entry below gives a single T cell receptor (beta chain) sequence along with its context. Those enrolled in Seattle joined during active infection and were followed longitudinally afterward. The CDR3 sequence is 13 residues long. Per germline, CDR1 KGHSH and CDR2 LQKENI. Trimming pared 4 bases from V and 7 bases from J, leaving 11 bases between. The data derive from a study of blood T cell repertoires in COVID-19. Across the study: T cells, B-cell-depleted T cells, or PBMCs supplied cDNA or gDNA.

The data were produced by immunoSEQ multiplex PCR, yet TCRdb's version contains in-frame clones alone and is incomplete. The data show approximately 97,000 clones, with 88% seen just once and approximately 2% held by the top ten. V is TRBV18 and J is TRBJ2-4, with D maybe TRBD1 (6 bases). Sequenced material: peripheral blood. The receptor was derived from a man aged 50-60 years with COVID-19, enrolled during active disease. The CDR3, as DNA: TGTGCCAGCTCACAAGGGACATTCAACATTCAGTACTTC. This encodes CASSQGTFNIQYF.